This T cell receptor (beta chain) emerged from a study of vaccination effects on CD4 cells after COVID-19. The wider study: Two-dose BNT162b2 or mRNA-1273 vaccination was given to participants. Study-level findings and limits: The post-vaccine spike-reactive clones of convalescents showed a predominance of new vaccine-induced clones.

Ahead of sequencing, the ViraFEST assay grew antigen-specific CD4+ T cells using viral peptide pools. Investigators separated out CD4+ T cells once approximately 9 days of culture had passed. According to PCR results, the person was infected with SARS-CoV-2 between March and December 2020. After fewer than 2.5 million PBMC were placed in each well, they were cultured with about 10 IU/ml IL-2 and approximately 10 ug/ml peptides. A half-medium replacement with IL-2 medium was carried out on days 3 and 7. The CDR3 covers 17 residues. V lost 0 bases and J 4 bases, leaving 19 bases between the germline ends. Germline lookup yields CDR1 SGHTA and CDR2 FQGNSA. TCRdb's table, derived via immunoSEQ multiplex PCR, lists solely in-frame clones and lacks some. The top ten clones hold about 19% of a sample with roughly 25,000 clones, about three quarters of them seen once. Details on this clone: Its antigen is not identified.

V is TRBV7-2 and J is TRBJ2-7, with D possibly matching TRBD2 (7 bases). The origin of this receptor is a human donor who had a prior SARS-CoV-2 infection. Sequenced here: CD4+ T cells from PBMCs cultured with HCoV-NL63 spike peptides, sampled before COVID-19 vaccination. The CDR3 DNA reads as TGTGCCAGCAGCTTAGCGGGAGGGGGAGGGCCGAGATACGAGCAGTACTTC. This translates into CASSLAGGGGPRYEQYF. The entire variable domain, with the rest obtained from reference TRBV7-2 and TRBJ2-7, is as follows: GAGVSQSPSNKVTEKGKDVELRCDPISGHTALYWYRQSLGQGLEFLIYFQGNSAPDKSGLPSDRFSAERTGGSVSTLTIQRTQQEDSAVYLCASSLAGGGGPRYEQYFGPGTRLTVT.